The 19 T cell receptor beta chains below come from one sample, sequenced in a study of blood T cell repertoires in COVID-19. The protocol was immunoSEQ multiplex PCR, while the TCRdb copy is restricted to in-frame clones and leaves out a portion. The sample lists tens of thousands of clones; 88% were seen once. The specimen was peripheral blood. These receptors originate from a man aged 45 to 65 with active COVID-19.

This clone was counted once. The chain employs TRBV7-2 and TRBJ1-2; no definite D call. Looked up from germline, CDR1 is SGHTA and CDR2 is FQGNSA. Deletions cut 1 base from V and 1 base from J, with 7 bases between. The CDR3 consists of 14 residues. CDR3 nucleotides: TGTGCCAGCAGCTTAGTATCGGGTAACTATGGCTACACCTTC. It specifies CASSLVSGNYGYTF.

The J gene is TRBJ2-2, the V gene TRBV9; D may be TRBD1 (6 bases). The germline V gene encodes CDR1 SGDLS and CDR2 YYNGEE. V dropped 2 bases and J dropped 5 bases, with 13 bases sitting between them. This CDR3 comprises 15 residues. DNA for the CDR3: TGTGCCAGCAGCGTGAGGGCACAGGGAACCGGGGAGCTGTTTTTT. It translates to CASSVRAQGTGELFF.

This chain joins TRBV6-5 and TRBJ1-1; maybe TRBD1 (5 bases). Germline V gene sequence: CDR1 MNHEY, CDR2 SVGAGI. CDR3 length equals 14 residues. Trimming shortened V by 5 bases and J by 1 base, and 11 bases separated the two germline ends. The CDR3 sequence: CASSRPGSNTEAFF. CDR3 sequence (DNA): TGTGCCAGCAGTAGGCCAGGGTCGAACACTGAAGCTTTCTTT.

The rearrangement joins TRBV19 to TRBJ1-5; 8 nucleotides align to TRBD1. The CDR3 contains 14 residues. After removal of 4 bases from V and 8 bases from J, the junction contained 7 bases not matched to a gene. Germline assignment: CDR1 LNHDA and CDR2 SQIVND (reference sequence). The CDR3: CASSTSGGWKPQHF. As DNA, the CDR3 is TGTGCCAGTAGTACTTCAGGGGGCTGGAAGCCCCAGCATTTT.

This chain joins TRBV27 and TRBJ1-6; D is ambiguous. From germline, CDR1 is MNHEY and CDR2 SMNVEV (reference sequence). This CDR3 contains 17 residues. V lost 4 bases and J lost 0, with 13 bases in between. CDR3 in amino acids: CASSSGLLSSYNSPLHF. The CDR3 DNA reads as TGTGCCAGCAGTTCGGGTCTCTTAAGCTCCTATAATTCACCCCTCCACTTT.

V gene TRBV11-2 combines with J gene TRBJ1-5; D is perhaps TRBD1 (5 bases). Looked up from germline, CDR1 is SGHAT and CDR2 is FQNNGV. V dropped 6 bases and J dropped 3 bases, with 15 bases sitting between them. The CDR3 extends over 15 amino acids. CDR3 sequence: CASSVRRGNNQPQHF. CDR3 DNA: TGTGCCAGCAGTGTCAGGCGGGGGAACAATCAGCCCCAGCATTTT.

The chain joins TRBV11-3 to TRBJ2-7; D may be TRBD2 (7 bases). V lost 1 base and J 5 bases, leaving 24 bases between the germline ends. Germline values: CDR1 SGHNT, CDR2 YENEEA. There are 18 residues in the CDR3. CDR3 residues: CASSLVGGAWNSQNEQYF. CDR3 in DNA: TGTGCCAGCAGCTTAGTAGGGGGGGCGTGGAATTCGCAAAACGAGCAGTACTTC.

The chain couples TRBV7-8 to TRBJ1-5; the D is unclear. V was trimmed by 2 bases and J by 4 bases, leaving 3 bases between them. The CDR3 covers 12 residues. Germline V gene lookup returns CDR1 SGHVS and CDR2 FQNEAQ. The CDR3 spells CASSLPNQPQHF. As DNA, the CDR3 is TGTGCCAGCAGCTTACCGAATCAGCCCCAGCATTTT.

The gene calls are TRBV19 and TRBJ1-4, with 8 bases lining up with TRBD1. Trimming removed 11 bases from V and 10 bases from J; junction bases left unmatched: 12. There are 13 residues in the CDR3. The germline V gene encodes CDR1 LNHDA and CDR2 SQIVND (reference sequence). This CDR3 reads CAGSTGVHGKLFF. The CDR3 DNA is TGTGCCGGATCGACAGGGGTTCATGGAAAACTGTTTTTT.

V gene TRBV6-2 or TRBV6-3 combines with J gene TRBJ2-2; D gene unclear. Germline CDR1 and CDR2: MNHEY and SVGEGT. The CDR3 has 14 residues. V lost 0 bases to trimming and J lost 6 bases, with 8 bases between them. For the CDR3, the DNA is TGTGCCAGCAGTTACTCCCTCTCTGCCGGGGAGCTGTTTTTT. This translates into CASSYSLSAGELFF.

The rearrangement uses TRBV6-2 or TRBV6-3 and TRBJ2-7; TRBD2 might be the D (6 bases). The germline V and J ends were trimmed by 6 bases and 10 bases, with 13 bases remaining between them. The CDR3 spans 11 residues. Germline CDR1 MNHEY, CDR2 SVGEGT. CDR3: CASSPQGLQYF. The DNA of the CDR3 is TGTGCCAGCAGCCCCCAGGGACTTCAGTACTTC.

This chain links TRBV5-1 with TRBJ1-1; 10 nucleotides line up with TRBD1. V trimming: 4 bases; J trimming: 1 base; junction bases outside the gene matches: 16. CDR3 length equals 19 residues. Germline-derived CDR1 and CDR2 are SGHRS and YFSETQ. The CDR3 spells CASSNRDRGTLRGNTEAFF. CDR3 in DNA: TGCGCCAGCAGCAACCGGGACAGGGGAACCCTTAGGGGGAACACTGAAGCTTTCTTT.

The chain carries TRBV14 and TRBJ2-1; 10 bases are shared with TRBD2. The ends lost 4 bases at V and 6 bases at J; junction bases unmatched: 12. This CDR3 region has 17 residues. Looked up from germline, CDR1 is SGHDN and CDR2 is FVKESK. CDR3 protein: CASSPPLLASGGNEQFF. DNA for the CDR3: TGTGCCAGCAGCCCCCCCTTGTTGGCTAGCGGGGGCAATGAGCAGTTCTTC.

There are a few counts of this clone. The rearrangement uses TRBV7-3 and TRBJ1-1; no firm D call. V lost 2 bases to trimming and J lost 5 bases, with 12 bases between them. The germline V gene has CDR1 SGHTA and CDR2 FQGTGA. The CDR3 is 14 residues long. The DNA for the CDR3 is TGTGCCAGCAGCTTAGGGAGGACGGGAACTGAAGCTTTCTTT. It encodes CASSLGRTGTEAFF.

The V call is TRBV27, the J call TRBJ1-1; D is undetermined. V was clipped by 7 bases and J by 5 bases, with 8 bases between them. The CDR3 loop spans 11 amino acids. CDR1 is MNHEY, CDR2 SMNVEV, per germline (reference sequence). CDR3 region: CASKARTEAFF. DNA for the CDR3: TGTGCCAGCAAAGCGAGAACTGAAGCTTTCTTT.

The rearrangement links TRBV6-1 to TRBJ2-5; 11 bases match TRBD2. J was trimmed by 5 bases and V by 2 bases; bases with no gene match: 13. CDR1 is MNHNS, CDR2 SASEGT, per germline. The CDR3 has 18 amino acids. In DNA, the CDR3 is TGTGCCAGCAGTGAATCTGATCCGCGACTAGCGGGAAGGGAGACCCAGTACTTC. Protein sequence: CASSESDPRLAGRETQYF.

This sequence joins TRBV10-3 and TRBJ2-3; TRBD1 matches 7 bases. The CDR3 is 13 amino acids. The germline gives CDR1 ENHRY, CDR2 SYGVKD. With V trimmed by 7 bases and J by 2 bases, 3 bases remained unmatched. This CDR3 is CAITGTDTDTQYF. CDR3 nucleotides: TGTGCCATCACGGGGACAGACACAGATACGCAGTATTTT.

The chain joins TRBV6-5 to TRBJ1-2, with 8 nucleotides matching TRBD1. CDR1 is MNHEY, CDR2 SVGAGI, per germline. The V and J ends lost 5 bases and 8 bases, in that order; junction bases with no gene match: 10. The CDR3 runs 14 residues. CDR3 DNA sequence: TGTGCCAGCAGTCCCCGACAGGGGAATTACGGCTACACCTTC. Protein product: CASSPRQGNYGYTF.

This chain joins TRBV27 and TRBJ1-4, with TRBD1 identical over 8 bases. Germline V gene data show CDR1 as MNHEY and CDR2 as SMNVEV (reference sequence). After removal of 6 bases from V and 8 bases from J, the junction contained 8 bases not matched to a gene. There are 14 residues in the CDR3. The CDR3 region has the DNA TGTGCCAGCAGCGGACAGGGCTTAAGGGAAAAACTGTTTTTT. It encodes CASSGQGLREKLFF.